This is a list of T cell receptor beta chains from one sample in a study of CD8+CD57+ T cells in acquired aplastic anemia. MiXCR was run by TCRdb on the reads, yielding one entry per CDR3 protein. The sample shows 150,000 or so distinct CDR3 sequences, around half of them seen only once. What was sequenced was sorted CD4+, CD8+, or CD8+CD57+ T cells (not recorded which) from PBMCs. These receptors were taken from a human donor with aplastic anemia. The CDR3 runs from the conserved cysteine through the conserved F or W. The D gene is left open where the match is weak. Clone size is given for some rows only: seen once, a few or many times, or a class if the clone is expanded.

clone_size: many; d_call: NA; v_call: TRBV12-3/TRBV12-4; j_call: TRBJ2-2; cdr3_aa: CASRKNSGTGELFF; cdr3_nt: TGTGCCAGCAGGAAAAATAGCGGCACCGGGGAGCTGTTTTTT
clone_size: few; d_call: NA; v_call: TRBV10-3; j_call: TRBJ2-1; cdr3_aa: CASRHMHPLDEQFF; cdr3_nt: TGTGCCAGCAGGCACATGCACCCCCTCGATGAGCAGTTCTTC
clone_size: many; d_call: NA; v_call: TRBV19; j_call: TRBJ1-5; cdr3_aa: CASGAHGRGNQPQHF; cdr3_nt: TGTGCCAGTGGGGCCCACGGGAGAGGCAATCAGCCCCAGCATTTT
clone_size: once; d_call: NA; v_call: TRBV6-4; j_call: TRBJ1-6; cdr3_aa: CASSDEVASSYDSPLHF; cdr3_nt: TGTGCCAGCAGTGACGAGGTGGCGAGCTCCTATGATTCACCCCTCCACTTT
clone_size: few; d_call: NA; v_call: TRBV29-1; j_call: TRBJ1-2; cdr3_aa: CSGISGGEYTF; cdr3_nt: TGCAGTGGTATTAGTGGTGGGGAGTACACCTTC
clone_size: many; d_call: NA; v_call: TRBV2; j_call: TRBJ1-3; cdr3_aa: CASTRGGAGNTIYF; cdr3_nt: TGTGCCAGCACGAGGGGGGGGGCTGGAAACACCATATATTTT
clone_size: once; d_call: NA; v_call: TRBV7-9; j_call: TRBJ1-4; cdr3_aa: CASSLASGERLFF; cdr3_nt: TGTGCCAGCAGCTTGGCGTCGGGTGAAAGACTGTTTTTT
clone_size: many; d_call: TRBD1; v_call: TRBV7-9; j_call: TRBJ2-2; cdr3_aa: CASSFLKQGANTGELFF; cdr3_nt: TGTGCCAGCAGCTTCCTGAAACAGGGGGCGAACACCGGGGAGCTGTTTTTT
clone_size: many; d_call: TRBD1; v_call: TRBV7-2; j_call: TRBJ2-1; cdr3_aa: CASSSRAGQGYNEQFF; cdr3_nt: TGTGCCAGCAGCTCTCGAGCGGGACAGGGCTACAATGAGCAGTTCTTC
clone_size: many; d_call: NA; v_call: TRBV24-1; j_call: TRBJ1-3; cdr3_aa: CATSDPGRAGNTIYF; cdr3_nt: TGTGCCACCAGTGATCCGGGTAGAGCTGGAAACACCATATATTTT
clone_size: few; d_call: NA; v_call: TRBV18; j_call: TRBJ2-6; cdr3_aa: CASSPPLLSGANVLTF; cdr3_nt: TGTGCCAGCTCACCACCGCTGCTCTCTGGGGCCAACGTCCTGACTTTC
clone_size: NA; d_call: NA; v_call: TRBV29-1; j_call: TRBJ2-7; cdr3_aa: CSGKRGSYEQYF; cdr3_nt: TGCAGCGGCAAAAGGGGGTCCTACGAGCAGTACTTC
clone_size: NA; d_call: NA; v_call: TRBV19; j_call: TRBJ1-5; cdr3_aa: CASSQRGSNQPQHF; cdr3_nt: TGTGCCAGCAGCCAGAGGGGTAGCAATCAGCCCCAGCATTTT
clone_size: NA; d_call: TRBD2; v_call: TRBV11-1; j_call: TRBJ2-3; cdr3_aa: CASSSGLAGTRTDTQYF; cdr3_nt: TGTGCCAGCAGCTCGGGACTAGCGGGAACCCGCACAGATACGCAGTATTTT
clone_size: many; d_call: NA; v_call: TRBV10-3; j_call: TRBJ1-1; cdr3_aa: CAISEFGLQEAFF; cdr3_nt: TGTGCCATCAGTGAGTTCGGGTTGCAAGAAGCTTTCTTT
clone_size: NA; d_call: TRBD2; v_call: TRBV7-8; j_call: TRBJ2-7; cdr3_aa: CASSPRTSGVYEQYF; cdr3_nt: TGTGCCAGCAGCCCGCGGACTAGCGGGGTCTACGAGCAGTACTTC
clone_size: NA; d_call: TRBD2; v_call: TRBV20-1; j_call: TRBJ2-1; cdr3_aa: CSARTGTSATNEQFF; cdr3_nt: TGCAGTGCTAGAACCGGGACTAGCGCAACCAATGAGCAGTTCTTC
clone_size: medium-sized; d_call: NA; v_call: TRBV15; j_call: TRBJ1-5; cdr3_aa: CATSREGGAGPTLNQPQHF; cdr3_nt: TGTGCCACCAGCAGAGAAGGGGGAGCAGGGCCTACCCTAAATCAGCCCCAGCATTTT
clone_size: NA; d_call: NA; v_call: TRBV7-7; j_call: TRBJ2-5; cdr3_aa: CASAGAGLVGETQYF; cdr3_nt: TGTGCTAGCGCGGGGGCTGGTTTGGTAGGAGAGACCCAGTACTTC
clone_size: few; d_call: NA; v_call: TRBV10-3; j_call: TRBJ1-1; cdr3_aa: CAISAREGGEAFF; cdr3_nt: TGTGCCATCAGTGCCCGGGAAGGTGGTGAAGCTTTCTTT
clone_size: many; d_call: NA; v_call: TRBV24-1; j_call: TRBJ1-5; cdr3_aa: CATSDSARPNQPQHF; cdr3_nt: TGTGCCACCAGTGATTCGGCAAGGCCTAATCAGCCCCAGCATTTT
clone_size: once; d_call: TRBD1; v_call: TRBV2; j_call: TRBJ2-1; cdr3_aa: CASSARTGTGNEQFF; cdr3_nt: TGTGCCAGCAGTGCCCGGACAGGGACGGGGAATGAGCAGTTCTTC
clone_size: many; d_call: TRBD1; v_call: TRBV2; j_call: TRBJ1-2; cdr3_aa: CASSVSDRGGYGYTF; cdr3_nt: TGTGCCAGCAGTGTCAGCGACAGGGGAGGCTATGGCTACACCTTC
clone_size: NA; d_call: NA; v_call: TRBV12-3/TRBV12-4; j_call: TRBJ1-3; cdr3_aa: CVTTGHSGNTIYF; cdr3_nt: TGTGTCACCACAGGTCACTCTGGAAACACCATATATTTT
clone_size: NA; d_call: NA; v_call: TRBV2; j_call: TRBJ2-3; cdr3_aa: CATGGSYSTDTQYF; cdr3_nt: TGTGCCACCGGGGGCTCCTATAGCACCGATACGCAGTATTTT
clone_size: few; d_call: TRBD1; v_call: TRBV19; j_call: TRBJ1-3; cdr3_aa: CASRSPLGQGSVSRNTIYF; cdr3_nt: TGTGCCAGTAGAAGCCCCCTCGGACAGGGATCGGTTTCTAGAAACACCATATATTTT
clone_size: many; d_call: NA; v_call: TRBV5-4; j_call: TRBJ2-7; cdr3_aa: CASSLNSRQSEQYF; cdr3_nt: TGTGCCAGCAGCTTGAATTCTCGACAGAGCGAGCAGTACTTC
clone_size: many; d_call: NA; v_call: TRBV14; j_call: TRBJ1-2; cdr3_aa: CASSQQISYGYTF; cdr3_nt: TGTGCCAGCAGCCAACAGATTTCGTATGGCTACACCTTC
clone_size: many; d_call: TRBD1; v_call: TRBV7-2; j_call: TRBJ2-1; cdr3_aa: CASSLPGQGPHNEQFF; cdr3_nt: TGTGCCAGCAGCCTGCCGGGACAGGGTCCACACAATGAGCAGTTCTTC
clone_size: many; d_call: TRBD2; v_call: TRBV5-1; j_call: TRBJ2-1; cdr3_aa: CASSPIQGASGTYNEQFF; cdr3_nt: TGCGCCAGCAGCCCTATTCAAGGGGCTAGCGGGACCTACAATGAGCAGTTCTTC
clone_size: NA; d_call: NA; v_call: TRBV25-1; j_call: TRBJ2-3; cdr3_aa: CASTWTATDTQYF; cdr3_nt: TGTGCCAGCACTTGGACAGCCACAGATACGCAGTATTTT
clone_size: NA; d_call: TRBD1; v_call: TRBV19; j_call: TRBJ1-2; cdr3_aa: CASDIGTENGYTF; cdr3_nt: TGTGCCAGTGACATAGGGACAGAAAATGGCTACACCTTC
clone_size: many; d_call: TRBD2; v_call: TRBV2; j_call: TRBJ2-2; cdr3_aa: CASSKLGTSGNTGELFF; cdr3_nt: TGTGCCAGCAGCAAGTTGGGGACTAGCGGTAACACCGGGGAGCTGTTTTTT
clone_size: few; d_call: TRBD2; v_call: TRBV2; j_call: TRBJ2-7; cdr3_aa: CASRSSGGLPHEQYF; cdr3_nt: TGTGCCAGCAGGTCTAGCGGGGGCCTGCCCCACGAGCAGTACTTC
clone_size: NA; d_call: NA; v_call: TRBV20-1; j_call: TRBJ2-7; cdr3_aa: CSATGTEQYF; cdr3_nt: TGCAGTGCCACCGGGACCGAGCAGTACTTC
clone_size: NA; d_call: NA; v_call: TRBV10-1; j_call: TRBJ2-4; cdr3_aa: CASSGRGLSIQYF; cdr3_nt: TGCGCCAGCAGTGGTCGGGGTTTGAGCATTCAGTACTTC
clone_size: NA; d_call: NA; v_call: TRBV12-3/TRBV12-4; j_call: TRBJ1-2; cdr3_aa: CASTLGQRGYTF; cdr3_nt: TGTGCCAGCACCCTAGGACAGCGTGGCTACACCTTC
clone_size: NA; d_call: TRBD2; v_call: TRBV11-1; j_call: TRBJ2-2; cdr3_aa: CASSGLAGGLDTGELFF; cdr3_nt: TGTGCCAGCAGTGGACTAGCGGGAGGGTTGGACACCGGGGAGCTGTTTTTT
clone_size: NA; d_call: TRBD1; v_call: TRBV25-1; j_call: TRBJ1-6; cdr3_aa: CASMAGGGNSPLHF; cdr3_nt: TGTGCCAGCATGGCAGGGGGCGGGAATTCACCCCTCCACTTT
clone_size: many; d_call: NA; v_call: TRBV19; j_call: TRBJ2-7; cdr3_aa: CASSMGAGATYEQYF; cdr3_nt: TGTGCCAGTAGTATGGGGGCGGGGGCTACCTACGAGCAGTACTTC
clone_size: many; d_call: NA; v_call: TRBV6-5; j_call: TRBJ2-7; cdr3_aa: CASSSMTGSYEQYF; cdr3_nt: TGTGCCAGCAGTTCGATGACAGGCTCCTACGAGCAGTACTTC
clone_size: NA; d_call: NA; v_call: TRBV9; j_call: TRBJ1-5; cdr3_aa: CASSQANQPQHF; cdr3_nt: TGTGCCAGCAGCCAGGCAAATCAGCCCCAGCATTTT
clone_size: many; d_call: NA; v_call: TRBV12-3/TRBV12-4; j_call: TRBJ1-2; cdr3_aa: CASSYRGTVTYGYTF; cdr3_nt: TGTGCCAGCAGTTACCGAGGGACGGTGACCTATGGCTACACCTTC
clone_size: many; d_call: TRBD1; v_call: TRBV6-1; j_call: TRBJ2-5; cdr3_aa: CASSKPGQGAETQYF; cdr3_nt: TGTGCCAGCAGTAAACCGGGACAGGGGGCAGAGACCCAGTACTTC
clone_size: NA; d_call: NA; v_call: TRBV29-1; j_call: TRBJ2-7; cdr3_aa: CSAIRDTPYEQYF; cdr3_nt: TGCAGCGCCATCAGGGACACTCCCTACGAGCAGTACTTC
clone_size: many; d_call: NA; v_call: TRBV19; j_call: TRBJ2-2; cdr3_aa: CASRTVGNTGELFF; cdr3_nt: TGTGCCAGTAGGACAGTGGGGAACACCGGGGAGCTGTTTTTT
clone_size: many; d_call: NA; v_call: TRBV5-1; j_call: TRBJ2-2; cdr3_aa: CASSLAAAGELFF; cdr3_nt: TGCGCCAGCAGCTTGGCCGCGGCCGGGGAGCTGTTTTTT
clone_size: NA; d_call: TRBD1; v_call: TRBV2; j_call: TRBJ1-4; cdr3_aa: CASSDGQGDEKLFF; cdr3_nt: TGTGCCAGCAGTGATGGACAGGGGGACGAAAAACTGTTTTTT
clone_size: NA; d_call: NA; v_call: TRBV19; j_call: TRBJ1-2; cdr3_aa: CASSIGGGNGYTF; cdr3_nt: TGTGCCAGTAGTATCGGAGGAGGGAATGGCTACACCTTC
clone_size: few; d_call: TRBD1; v_call: TRBV6-5; j_call: TRBJ2-7; cdr3_aa: CASSFRQGEQYF; cdr3_nt: TGTGCCAGCAGTTTTCGACAGGGAGAGCAGTACTTC
clone_size: many; d_call: TRBD2; v_call: TRBV9; j_call: TRBJ2-1; cdr3_aa: CASSAGLALYNEQFF; cdr3_nt: TGTGCCAGCAGCGCGGGACTAGCCCTATACAATGAGCAGTTCTTC
clone_size: NA; d_call: TRBD1; v_call: TRBV15; j_call: TRBJ2-3; cdr3_aa: CATSSNRGTDTQYF; cdr3_nt: TGTGCCACCAGCTCTAACAGGGGGACAGATACGCAGTATTTT
clone_size: NA; d_call: TRBD2; v_call: TRBV9; j_call: TRBJ2-5; cdr3_aa: CASSVSSGGAKETQYF; cdr3_nt: TGTGCCAGCAGCGTATCCTCGGGGGGAGCCAAGGAGACCCAGTACTTC
clone_size: NA; d_call: TRBD2; v_call: TRBV25-1; j_call: TRBJ2-1; cdr3_aa: CASSRASGRASEQFF; cdr3_nt: TGTGCCAGCAGTCGGGCTAGCGGGAGGGCCAGTGAGCAGTTCTTC
clone_size: NA; d_call: NA; v_call: TRBV11-2; j_call: TRBJ2-7; cdr3_aa: CASSHSQGTNSPLHF; cdr3_nt: TGTGCCAGCAGCCATAGCCAGGGGACCAATTCACCCCTCCACTTC
clone_size: NA; d_call: TRBD1; v_call: TRBV20-1; j_call: TRBJ1-2; cdr3_aa: CSARVGGGQGYTF; cdr3_nt: TGCAGTGCTAGAGTGGGGGGGGGACAGGGCTACACCTTC